This T cell receptor (beta chain) is drawn from a study of T cell changes during pregnancy in multiple sclerosis. TCRdb's table, derived via immunoSEQ multiplex PCR, lists solely in-frame clones and lacks some. This table has around 30,000 clones, approximately 89% appearing once. Looked up from germline, CDR1 is SGHAT and CDR2 is FQNNGV. V dropped 6 bases and J dropped 4; count of bases not matched to a gene: 3. This CDR3 is built from 16 residues. This clone showed up just once. The starting material was CD8+ T cells from peripheral blood mononuclear cells, obtained in the first trimester of pregnancy. This sequence was found in a female donor with multiple sclerosis, enrolled in a pregnancy study. The chain carries TRBV11-2 and TRBJ2-1; the match to TRBD2 covers 16 bases. DNA for the CDR3: TGTGCCAGCAGGGGGACTAGCGGGAGGGATTACAATGAGCAGTTCTTC. As protein: CASRGTSGRDYNEQFF.